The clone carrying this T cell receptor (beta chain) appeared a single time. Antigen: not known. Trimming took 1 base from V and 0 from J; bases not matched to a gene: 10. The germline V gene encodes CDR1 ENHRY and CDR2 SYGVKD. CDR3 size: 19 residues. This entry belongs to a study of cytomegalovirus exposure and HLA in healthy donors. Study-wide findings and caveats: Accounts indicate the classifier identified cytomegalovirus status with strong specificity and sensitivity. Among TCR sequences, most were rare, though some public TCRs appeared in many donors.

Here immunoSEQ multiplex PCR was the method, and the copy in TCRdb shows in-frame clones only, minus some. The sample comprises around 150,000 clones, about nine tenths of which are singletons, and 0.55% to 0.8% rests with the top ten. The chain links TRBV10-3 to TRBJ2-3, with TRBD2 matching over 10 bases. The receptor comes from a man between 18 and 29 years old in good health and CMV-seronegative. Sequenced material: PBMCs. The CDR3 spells CAISEFMASGGLSTDTQYF. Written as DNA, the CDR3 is TGTGCCATCAGTGAGTTTATGGCTAGCGGGGGCCTAAGCACAGATACGCAGTATTTT.